Below are 32 T cell receptor beta chains sequenced from a single sample in a study of T cells expressing NK-cell markers. TCRdb reprocessed the 5' RACE reads; each CDR3 protein has one entry and no DNA is given. The listing records about 450,000 distinct CDR3 sequences. The source material was blood T cells: a sorted CD56 or NKG2C T cell subset, CD4+ or CD8+ T cells, or bulk PBMC T cells (not recorded which). All receptors come from a woman aged 18 to 75 in good health.

The rearrangement uses TRBV12-3 or TRBV12-4 and TRBJ2-7; there is no DNA to check the TCRdb D call of TRBD2. CDR3 length equals 14 residues. The CDR3: CASSPGLERHEQYF.

This chain connects TRBV7-8 to TRBJ1-1; no DNA is available, so the TRBD1 call from TCRdb remains unchecked. The CDR3 runs to 12 residues. Germline assignment: CDR1 SGHVS and CDR2 FQNEAQ. The CDR3 spells CASSEDSPEAFF. The full variable domain, its missing parts supplied by reference TRBV7-8 and TRBJ1-1, is GAGVSQSPRYKVAKRGQDVALRCDPISGHVSLFWYQQALGQGPEFLTYFQNEAQLDKSGLPSDRFFAERPEGSVSTLKIQRTQQEDSAVYLCASSEDSPEAFFGQGTRLTVV.

This chain links TRBV7-9 with TRBJ2-7. In germline, CDR1 is SEHNR, CDR2 FQNEAQ (reference sequence). This CDR3 contains 12 residues. This chain's CDR3 is CASSTLSPEQYF.

This chain connects TRBV13 to TRBJ2-5; TCRdb returns TRBD1, unconfirmable since there is no DNA. Germline V gene sequence: CDR1 PRHDT, CDR2 FYEKMQ (reference sequence). The CDR3 covers 13 residues. The CDR3 loop is CASSVDRRETQYF.

The V and J genes are TRBV29-1 and TRBJ1-1. Germline CDR1 is SQVTM and CDR2 is ANQGSEA. This CDR3 comprises 12 residues. Here the CDR3 reads CSVEEGGTEAFF.

The V and J genes are TRBV6-1 and TRBJ1-2; TCRdb outputs TRBD1, but without DNA this stays unchecked. The CDR3 has 14 residues. Germline CDR1 is MNHNS and CDR2 is SASEGT. This chain's CDR3 is CASRRGQTGYGYTF.

The J gene is TRBJ1-2, the V gene TRBV5-6; TCRdb's D call, TRBD1, is unchecked because there is no DNA. CDR1 and CDR2 (germline): SGHDT, YYEEEE. The CDR3 totals 14 residues. The CDR3 loop reads CASSVRQPNYGYTF.

J is TRBJ2-7 and V is TRBV27; TCRdb gives TRBD1 as the D gene, but with no DNA this cannot be confirmed. The CDR3 has 15 residues. In germline, CDR1 is MNHEY, CDR2 SMNVEV (reference sequence). CDR3 region: CASSPWGLDRDEQYF.

CDR3 residues: CASSILGEGNEKLFF. The chain employs TRBV19 and TRBJ1-4. The CDR3 has 15 amino acids. From germline, CDR1 is LNHDA and CDR2 SQIVND (reference sequence).

This chain uses TRBV7-2 with TRBJ2-7. This CDR3 contains 11 residues. Per the germline V gene, CDR1 is SGHTA and CDR2 is FQGNSA. CDR3 region: CASSQIYEQYF. Supplemented by reference TRBV7-2 and TRBJ2-7, the full variable domain reads GAGVSQSPSNKVTEKGKDVELRCDPISGHTALYWYRQSLGQGLEFLIYFQGNSAPDKSGLPSDRFSAERTGGSVSTLTIQRTQQEDSAVYLCASSQIYEQYFGPGTRLTVT.

V is TRBV7-2 and J is TRBJ2-5; TCRdb's D gene call, TRBD2, goes unchecked for lack of DNA. The germline gives CDR1 SGHTA, CDR2 FQGNSA. The CDR3 spans 17 residues. CDR3: CASSYGLAGENGETQYF.

The J gene is TRBJ1-1, the V gene TRBV11-2. The germline CDR1 and CDR2 sequences are SGHAT and FQNNGV. The CDR3 contains 15 residues. CDR3 region: CASSLDRTLNTEAFF.

The V gene is TRBV4-3, the J gene TRBJ2-7; TCRdb outputs TRBD2, but without DNA this stays unchecked. The CDR3 sequence is 15 residues long. CDR1 and CDR2 (germline): LGHNA, YSLEER. The CDR3: CASSQGRLVSGEQYF.

The gene calls are TRBV7-2 and TRBJ2-1; TCRdb's D gene call, TRBD2, goes unchecked for lack of DNA. From germline, CDR1 is SGHTA and CDR2 FQGNSA. This CDR3 contains 22 residues. CDR3 protein: CASSLPNRTSGVIRSSYNEQFF.

The chain has TRBV27 and TRBJ1-1; TCRdb gives TRBD1 as the D gene, but with no DNA this cannot be confirmed. The CDR3 totals 12 residues. Germline V gene sequence: CDR1 MNHEY, CDR2 SMNVEV (reference sequence). The CDR3 region is CAVHRGKTEAFF.

V is TRBV5-1 and J is TRBJ1-6. Germline loops: CDR1 SGHRS, CDR2 YFSETQ. The CDR3 extends over 16 amino acids. The CDR3 loop is CASSLVGSSYNSPLHF.

V and J are TRBV12-5 and TRBJ2-3; TCRdb reports TRBD1, a call that lacks DNA to check it against. Germline assignment: CDR1 LGHNT and CDR2 FRNRAP. The CDR3 loop spans 14 amino acids. CDR3 region: CASGSGQSTDTQYF. Supplemented by reference TRBV12-5 and TRBJ2-3, the full variable domain reads DARVTQTPRHKVTEMGQEVTMRCQPILGHNTVFWYRQTMMQGLELLAYFRNRAPLDDSGMPKDRFSAEMPDATLATLKIQPSEPRDSAVYFCASGSGQSTDTQYFGPGTRLTVL.

This chain connects TRBV5-6 to TRBJ2-7. This CDR3 spans 11 amino acids. CDR1 and CDR2 from the germline V gene are SGHDT and YYEEEE. The CDR3 loop reads CASSLLSEQYF.

The chain employs TRBV20-1 and TRBJ1-4. Germline-derived CDR1 and CDR2 are DFQATT and SNEGSKA (reference sequence). The CDR3 runs to 15 residues. CDR3 in amino acids: CSATGLLAANEKLFF.

J is TRBJ2-2 and V is TRBV5-5; TCRdb returns TRBD2, unconfirmable since there is no DNA. CDR1 is SGHKS, CDR2 YYEKEE, per germline (reference sequence). This CDR3 has 12 residues. The CDR3 region is CASAGLTGELFF.

The chain couples TRBV28 to TRBJ2-3; without DNA, the TCRdb call of TRBD1 cannot be checked. The CDR3 has 12 amino acids. Germline-derived CDR1 and CDR2 are MDHEN and SYDVKM. The CDR3 protein is CASSTGWSTQYF.

This chain uses TRBV20-1 with TRBJ2-7; TCRdb reports TRBD1, a call that lacks DNA to check it against. Germline V gives CDR1 DFQATT, CDR2 SNEGSKA (reference sequence). This CDR3 spans 12 amino acids. This chain's CDR3 is CSATRGNYEQYF.

V usage is TRBV20-1 and J usage is TRBJ2-1; the TRBD2 assignment by TCRdb is unverifiable without DNA. The CDR3 length is 19 residues. Germline CDR1 is DFQATT and CDR2 is SNEGSKA (reference sequence). CDR3 sequence: CSARSGLAGGTGGYNEQFF.

The chain has TRBV12-3 or TRBV12-4 and TRBJ1-2; TCRdb calls TRBD1, which cannot be checked without DNA. The CDR3 extends over 14 amino acids. The CDR3 loop reads CASSPSVGGSGYTF.

The CDR3: CATSPLLNSYNEQFF. The chain links TRBV15 to TRBJ2-1. Looked up from germline, CDR1 is LNHNV and CDR2 is YYDKDF (reference sequence). CDR3 length: 15 amino acids.

The chain is built from TRBV27 and TRBJ2-7; TCRdb indicates TRBD1, and absent DNA this call remains unverified. Germline assignment: CDR1 MNHEY and CDR2 SMNVEV (reference sequence). The length of the CDR3 is 11 residues. The CDR3 loop reads CASTQGGEQYF.

V and J are TRBV14 and TRBJ2-1; TCRdb lists TRBD2, though no DNA is available to test this call. The CDR3 has 18 amino acids. Germline loops: CDR1 SGHDN, CDR2 FVKESK. Here the CDR3 reads CASSPLFSGASSYNEQFF.

The chain recombines TRBV20-1 with TRBJ2-5; the TRBD1 assignment by TCRdb is unverifiable without DNA. This CDR3 comprises 16 residues. Germline V lookup: CDR1 DFQATT, CDR2 SNEGSKA (reference sequence). The CDR3 region is CSASRGDSPYQETQYF.

The chain has TRBV28 and TRBJ2-3. Per the germline V gene, CDR1 is MDHEN and CDR2 is SYDVKM. The CDR3 is 15 residues long. CDR3 sequence: CASSYGDLTTDTQYF. Looking up the rest from reference TRBV28 and TRBJ2-3 gives the full variable domain: DVKVTQSSRYLVKRTGEKVFLECVQDMDHENMFWYRQDPGLGLRLIYFSYDVKMKEKGDIPEGYSVSREKKERFSLILESASTNQTSMYLCASSYGDLTTDTQYFGPGTRLTVL.

The J gene is TRBJ1-5, the V gene TRBV6-1; TCRdb reports TRBD1, a call that lacks DNA to check it against. Germline loops: CDR1 MNHNS, CDR2 SASEGT. The CDR3 runs to 17 residues. CDR3 sequence: CASRPGPGRDSNQPQHF.

CDR3 residues: CSARSLIASQPQHF. The chain joins TRBV20-1 to TRBJ1-5. The CDR3 runs to 14 residues. Germline CDR1 is DFQATT and CDR2 is SNEGSKA (reference sequence).

V and J are TRBV6-2 or TRBV6-3 and TRBJ2-5; as DNA is missing, the TRBD2 call by TCRdb cannot be tested. The CDR3 runs 15 residues. Germline V lookup: CDR1 MNHEY, CDR2 SVGEGT. The CDR3 loop reads CASSYDSGGQETQYF.